These 24 T cell receptor beta chains were sequenced from one sample in a study of T cells in Graves' hyperthyroidism and ophthalmopathy. Amplified TCR beta CDR3 regions derived from RNA transcripts. When the TCR CDR3 underwent first-round RT-PCR, the HTBI primer set was used. TCRdb analysed the multiplex PCR reads with MiXCR anew, one entry per CDR3 protein. The repertoire holds a few hundred thousand distinct CDR3 sequences, with 15% to 20% as singletons. Sequencing was carried out using blood. The receptors derive from a man younger than 35 with Graves' ophthalmopathy.

This clonotype was recorded many times. V is TRBV5-1 and J is TRBJ1-5; perhaps TRBD1 as D (5 bases). With 4 bases removed from V and 1 base from J, the gap between germline ends came to 12 bases. The CDR3 is 15 residues long. Germline V lookup: CDR1 SGHRS, CDR2 YFSETQ. The CDR3 protein is CASSRDPASNQPQHF. The CDR3 region has the DNA TGCGCCAGCAGCAGGGACCCGGCGAGCAATCAGCCCCAGCATTTT.

This clonotype was seen only a few times. V gene TRBV29-1 combines with J gene TRBJ2-1, with 9 bases identical to TRBD1. This CDR3 spans 12 amino acids. J gave up 6 bases and V 5 bases, and 2 bases lay outside the gene matches. The germline CDR1 and CDR2 sequences are SQVTM and ANQGSEA. CDR3 nucleotides: TGCAGCGTTAACAGGGGGCCCAATGAGCAGTTCTTC. Encoded protein: CSVNRGPNEQFF.

V and J are TRBV10-2 and TRBJ2-5; 7 bases fit TRBD1. V gave up 2 bases and J gave up 6 bases; unmatched junction bases: 9. The CDR3 is 15 residues long. Germline V gene lookup returns CDR1 WSHSY and CDR2 SAAADI. The CDR3 spells CASSEPAGTVKTQYF. The CDR3 region has the DNA TGCGCCAGCAGTGAGCCCGCCGGGACAGTAAAGACCCAGTACTTC.

This clonotype was seen repeatedly, ten times or more. The chain links TRBV20-1 to TRBJ1-5; 7 positions agree with TRBD1. This CDR3 has 15 residues. Germline V gene sequence: CDR1 DFQATT, CDR2 SNEGSKA (reference sequence). The V segment lost 2 bases and the J segment 3 bases; nucleotides outside the gene matches: 7. The CDR3 here is CSARSGGEVNQPQHF. The CDR3 nucleotides read TGCAGTGCTAGATCAGGGGGAGAGGTCAATCAGCCCCAGCATTTT.

This clonotype was detected ten times or more. The genes are TRBV20-1 and TRBJ1-5; 8 positions match TRBD1. Germline CDR1 reads DFQATT; CDR2 reads SNEGSKA (reference sequence). Trimming at V came to 6 bases and at J to 4 bases, leaving 8 bases not matched to a gene. This CDR3 region has 14 residues. CDR3 amino acids: CSAPAQGGNQPQHF. DNA of the CDR3: TGCAGTGCACCCGCACAGGGGGGAAATCAGCCCCAGCATTTT.

The rearrangement joins TRBV27 to TRBJ1-5; no clear D. CDR3 length: 17 residues. Trimming took 3 bases from V and 3 from J, leaving 18 bases between them. Germline loops: CDR1 MNHEY, CDR2 SMNVEV (reference sequence). This chain's CDR3 is CASSLIGPLMANQPQHF. The CDR3 DNA reads as TGTGCCAGCAGTTTGATCGGACCGCTCATGGCCAATCAGCCCCAGCATTTT.

This clonotype was observed many times. This chain joins TRBV5-5 and TRBJ2-3; TRBD2 aligns across 12 bases. Germline V gene data show CDR1 as SGHKS and CDR2 as YYEKEE (reference sequence). The CDR3 is 16 residues long. V lost 2 bases and J lost 6; bases outside the gene matches: 7. CDR3 DNA: TGTGCCAGCAGCTTAAGACTAGCGGGGGACCTGGATACGCAGTATTTT. Its protein product is CASSLRLAGDLDTQYF. Looking up the rest from reference TRBV5-5 and TRBJ2-3 gives the full variable domain: DAGVTQSPTHLIKTRGQQVTLRCSPISGHKSVSWYQQVLGQGPQFIFQYYEKEERGRGNFPDRFSARQFPNYSSELNVNALLLGDSALYLCASSLRLAGDLDTQYFGPGTRLTVL.

This clonotype was detected ten times or more. The J gene is TRBJ1-5, the V gene TRBV20-1; D remains ambiguous. The length of the CDR3 is 17 residues. Per the germline V gene, CDR1 is DFQATT and CDR2 is SNEGSKA (reference sequence). Trimming left V 0 bases short and J 6 bases short, with 21 bases between. In DNA, the CDR3 is TGCAGTGCTAGAGAAGCCCACTTGGGTTTGACCTCTCAGCCCCAGCATTTT. The encoded protein is CSAREAHLGLTSQPQHF.

This clonotype was counted between two and nine times. The chain recombines TRBV7-3 with TRBJ2-1, with 7 bases fitting TRBD1. The CDR3 is 13 amino acids. Per the germline V gene, CDR1 is SGHTA and CDR2 is FQGTGA. The J segment lost 7 bases and the V segment lost 3 bases, leaving 3 bases of the junction unmatched. This CDR3 is CASSLGQWNEQFF. The CDR3 DNA reads as TGTGCCAGCAGCTTGGGACAGTGGAATGAGCAGTTCTTC.

The table lists this clonotype with many counts. The genes are TRBV3-1 and TRBJ1-1, with D possibly TRBD1 on 6 matching bases. The CDR3 loop spans 14 amino acids. The germline CDR1 and CDR2 sequences are LGHDT and YNNKEL (reference sequence). V gave up 4 bases and J gave up 2 bases, with 11 bases separating them. The CDR3 region is CASSRYRENTEAFF. CDR3 bases: TGTGCCAGCAGCCGTTACAGGGAAAACACTGAAGCTTTCTTT.

This clonotype turned up a few times. The V and J genes are TRBV9 and TRBJ2-2, with a weak D call TRBD1 (5 bases). V was pared by 0 bases and J by 1 base, with 7 bases between. Per the germline V gene, CDR1 is SGDLS and CDR2 is YYNGEE. The CDR3 has 15 amino acids. The CDR3 region has the DNA TGTGCCAGCAGCGTAGGTACAGGGAACACCGGGGAGCTGTTTTTT. Encoded protein: CASSVGTGNTGELFF.

CDR3 region: CSAYKRRDEQYF. The CDR3 DNA sequence: TGCAGCGCGTACAAGCGTAGGGACGAGCAGTACTTC. The chain couples TRBV20-1 to TRBJ2-7; unclear D gene. Germline V gives CDR1 DFQATT, CDR2 SNEGSKA (reference sequence). CDR3 length equals 12 residues.

The table lists this clonotype with many counts. The rearrangement uses TRBV6-1 and TRBJ2-7; 8 nucleotides match TRBD2. V was pared by 8 bases and J by 4 bases, with 4 bases of the junction left unmatched. The germline gives CDR1 MNHNS, CDR2 SASEGT. The CDR3 sequence is 12 residues long. The CDR3 DNA reads TGTGCCAGCGGGCGGGAGGAGTACGAGCAGTACTTC. This translates into CASGREEYEQYF.

This clonotype was recorded many times. The chain has TRBV2 and TRBJ2-2; maybe TRBD1 (6 bases). Trimming pared 6 bases from V and 4 bases from J, leaving 15 bases between. The CDR3 length is 15 residues. Germline V lookup: CDR1 SNHLY, CDR2 FYNNEI. CDR3 DNA: TGTGCCAGCAGCTTGGACAGACCATTCACCGGGGAGCTGTTTTTT. It translates to CASSLDRPFTGELFF.

The V call is TRBV20-1, the J call TRBJ2-5, with TRBD2 matching 8 bases. The CDR3 runs 14 residues. Germline V gene sequence: CDR1 DFQATT, CDR2 SNEGSKA (reference sequence). J lost 5 bases, V lost 3 bases, and 8 bases had no gene match. CDR3 residues: CSARVGRDWETQYF. The CDR3 nucleotides are TGCAGTGCTAGGGTCGGGAGGGATTGGGAGACCCAGTACTTC.

The chain is built from TRBV7-9 and TRBJ1-5; no clear D. Germline loops: CDR1 SEHNR, CDR2 FQNEAQ (reference sequence). Deletions cut 4 bases from V and 0 bases from J, with 10 bases between. This CDR3 has 15 residues. The CDR3 sequence: CASSSGIYSNQPQHF. CDR3 coding DNA: TGTGCCAGCAGCTCCGGGATATATAGCAATCAGCCCCAGCATTTT. Drawing the rest from reference TRBV7-9 and TRBJ1-5, the complete variable domain is DTGVSQNPRHKITKRGQNVTFRCDPISEHNRLYWYRQTLGQGPEFLTYFQNEAQLEKSRLLSDRFSAERPKGSFSTLEIQRTEQGDSAMYLCASSSGIYSNQPQHFGDGTRLSIL.

The chain employs TRBV5-1 and TRBJ2-3, with D unresolved. This CDR3 spans 13 amino acids. Trimming pared 2 bases from V and 4 bases from J, leaving 8 bases between. CDR1 is SGHRS, CDR2 YFSETQ, per germline. CDR3 sequence: CASSFDPPDTQYF. As DNA, the CDR3 is TGCGCCAGCAGCTTCGACCCCCCAGATACGCAGTATTTT. The whole variable domain, filled in from reference TRBV5-1 and TRBJ2-3, reads KAGVTQTPRYLIKTRGQQVTLSCSPISGHRSVSWYQQTPGQGLQFLFEYFSETQRNKGNFPGRFSGRQFSNSRSEMNVSTLELGDSALYLCASSFDPPDTQYFGPGTRLTVL.

This clonotype was seen more than once but under ten times. V usage is TRBV24-1 and J usage is TRBJ1-5; D perhaps matches TRBD1 (6 bases). Germline CDR1 KGHDR, CDR2 SFDVKD. Trimming removed 7 bases from V and 4 bases from J, with 13 bases in between. The CDR3 sequence is 14 residues long. CDR3 nucleotide sequence: TGTGCCACCAGCCCCGGAGGGGGGAATCAGCCCCAGCATTTT. Encoded protein: CATSPGGGNQPQHF.

This clonotype has a handful of counts. The V gene is TRBV24-1, the J gene TRBJ1-2, with 8 bases matching TRBD1. V was clipped by 2 bases and J by 5 bases; unmatched bases: 9. CDR1 is KGHDR and CDR2 is SFDVKD in the germline V gene. The CDR3 is made up of 16 amino acids. This chain's CDR3 is CATSDSGDRSRYGYTF. The CDR3 nucleotides read TGTGCCACCAGTGATTCGGGGGACAGGTCCCGTTATGGCTACACCTTC.

This clonotype was seen ten or more times. The chain has TRBV20-1 and TRBJ2-1, with D possibly TRBD1 on 5 matching bases. Germline loops: CDR1 DFQATT, CDR2 SNEGSKA (reference sequence). V was cut by 7 bases and J by 8 bases, with 15 bases left in between. The CDR3 is 12 amino acids. CDR3 DNA: TGCAGTGAACGGACACCCTGGGATGAGCAGTTCTTC. It specifies CSERTPWDEQFF.

The chain combines TRBV12-3 or TRBV12-4 with TRBJ2-6; D gene ambiguous. The CDR3 spans 16 residues. Trimming stripped 8 bases from V and 0 bases from J, with 14 bases between. CDR3 loop: CASALRRPSGANVLTF. As DNA, the CDR3 is TGTGCCAGCGCCTTAAGACGGCCCTCTGGGGCCAACGTCCTGACTTTC.

The chain couples TRBV19 to TRBJ2-7, with TRBD1 matching over 8 bases. The J segment lost 6 bases and the V segment lost 6 bases, leaving 10 bases of the junction unmatched. Per the germline V gene, CDR1 is LNHDA and CDR2 is SQIVND (reference sequence). This CDR3 region has 14 residues. The CDR3 nucleotides read TGTGCCAGTAGGGGACGACAGGGGAGTAGCGAGCAGTACTTC. Its translation: CASRGRQGSSEQYF. Full variable domain (rest looked up from reference TRBV19 and TRBJ2-7): DGGITQSPKYLFRKEGQNVTLSCEQNLNHDAMYWYRQDPGQGLRLIYYSQIVNDFQKGDIAEGYSVSREKKESFPLTVTSAQKNPTAFYLCASRGRQGSSEQYFGPGTRLTVT.

This clonotype has just a few counts. The V gene is TRBV7-6, the J gene TRBJ2-2; no clear D. The CDR3 covers 14 residues. V gave up 6 bases and J gave up 1 base, with 9 bases separating them. Germline V lookup: CDR1 SGHVS, CDR2 FNYEAQ. The CDR3 sequence is CASSFRLNTGELFF. The CDR3, as DNA: TGTGCCAGCAGTTTTAGACTGAACACCGGGGAGCTGTTTTTT.

The genes are TRBV10-1 and TRBJ2-5, with D possibly matching TRBD2 (5 bases). This CDR3 is built from 13 residues. The ends were cut back, 3 bases at V and 5 bases at J, with 10 bases in the middle. Germline V lookup: CDR1 WNHNN, CDR2 SYGVQD (reference sequence). The CDR3 here is CASSDREVETQYF. DNA of the CDR3: TGCGCCAGCAGTGATCGGGAAGTGGAGACCCAGTACTTC.